This entry features one T cell receptor beta chain sequence. Repertoires were generated with immunoSEQ multiplex PCR, while TCRdb's copy carries only in-frame clones and drops some. The sample lists roughly 350,000 clones; more than 75% were seen once. J gave up 2 bases and V 3 bases, and 2 bases lay outside the gene matches. Per germline, CDR1 MDHEN and CDR2 SYDVKM. This CDR3 region has 15 residues. This entry comes from a study of blood T cell repertoires in COVID-19. About the research overall: Spain, Italy and the United States supplied samples that represented acute and convalescent COVID-19.

The source of this sequence is a woman between 45 and 60 years old with active or convalescent COVID-19. The sequencing sample was made of peripheral blood. The V call is TRBV28, the J call TRBJ2-3; TRBD1 aligns across 10 bases. The CDR3 loop is CASSLGQGFTDTQYF. The CDR3 DNA reads TGTGCCAGCAGTTTGGGACAGGGGTTCACAGATACGCAGTATTTT.